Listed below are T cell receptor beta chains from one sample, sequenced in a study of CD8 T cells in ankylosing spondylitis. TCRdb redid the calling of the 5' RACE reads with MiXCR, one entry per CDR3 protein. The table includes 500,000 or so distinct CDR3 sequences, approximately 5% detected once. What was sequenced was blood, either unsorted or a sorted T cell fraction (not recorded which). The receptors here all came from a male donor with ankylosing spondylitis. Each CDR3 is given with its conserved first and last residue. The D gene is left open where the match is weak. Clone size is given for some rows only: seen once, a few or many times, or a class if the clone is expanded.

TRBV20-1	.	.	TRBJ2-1	CSATYVAYNEQFF	TGCAGTGCTACGTACGTAGCTTACAATGAGCAGTTCTTC
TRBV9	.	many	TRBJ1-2	CASSVSRGNYGYTF	TGTGCCAGCAGCGTGTCCAGGGGAAACTATGGCTACACCTTC
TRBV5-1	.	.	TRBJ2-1	CASSLRPGRGYNEQFF	TGCGCCAGCAGCCTTAGACCGGGGAGAGGCTACAATGAGCAGTTCTTC
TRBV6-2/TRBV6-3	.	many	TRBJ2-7	CASSWKGSYEQYF	TGTGCCAGCAGTTGGAAGGGGTCCTACGAGCAGTACTTC
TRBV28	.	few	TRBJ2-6	CASSLWGGGSVSGANVLTF	TGTGCCAGCAGTTTATGGGGGGGCGGGAGTGTCTCTGGGGCCAACGTCCTGACTTTC
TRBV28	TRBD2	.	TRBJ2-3	CASSSPQLAGYTDTQYF	TGTGCCAGCAGTTCTCCCCAACTAGCGGGGTACACAGATACGCAGTATTTT
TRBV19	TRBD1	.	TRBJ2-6	CASSRQGPSGANVLTF	TGTGCCAGTAGTCGACAGGGTCCCTCTGGGGCCAACGTCCTGACTTTC
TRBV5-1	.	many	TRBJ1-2	CASSFKTVGANYGYTF	TGCGCCAGCAGCTTTAAAACAGTGGGAGCTAACTATGGCTACACCTTC
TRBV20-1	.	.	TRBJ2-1	CSAGGWADNGQFF	TGCAGTGCTGGGGGGTGGGCGGACAATGGGCAGTTCTTC
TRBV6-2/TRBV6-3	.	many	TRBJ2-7	CASTAGGGGYDEQYF	TGTGCCAGCACCGCAGGAGGGGGGGGCTACGACGAGCAGTACTTC
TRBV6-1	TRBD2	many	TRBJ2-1	CASSEGLAGGRDEQFF	TGTGCCAGCAGTGAGGGTTTAGCGGGGGGGCGCGATGAGCAGTTCTTC
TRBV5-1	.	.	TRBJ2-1	CASSSTGGFSYNEQFF	TGCGCCAGCAGCTCTACTGGCGGTTTCTCCTACAATGAGCAGTTCTTC
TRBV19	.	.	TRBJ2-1	CASSIRVEQFF	TGTGCCAGTAGTATTAGGGTAGAGCAGTTCTTC
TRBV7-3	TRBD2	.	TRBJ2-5	CASSPRLAGSETQYF	TGTGCCAGCAGCCCGCGACTAGCGGGCTCAGAGACCCAGTACTTC
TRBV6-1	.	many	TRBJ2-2	CASRQAYTGELFF	TGTGCCAGCAGGCAGGCTTACACCGGGGAGCTGTTTTTT
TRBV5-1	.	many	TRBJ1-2	CASSFGSTRGYTF	TGCGCCAGCAGCTTCGGTTCTACGCGTGGCTACACCTTC
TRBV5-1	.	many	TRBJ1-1	CASSLDRTKAFF	TGCGCCAGCAGCCTAGACAGAACGAAAGCTTTCTTT
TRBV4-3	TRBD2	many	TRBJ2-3	CASSQAREVDTDTQYF	TGCGCCAGCAGCCAAGCGCGGGAGGTCGATACAGATACGCAGTATTTT
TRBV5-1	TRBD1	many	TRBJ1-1	CASSFTGGVTEAFF	TGCGCCAGCAGCTTTACAGGGGGCGTCACTGAAGCTTTCTTT
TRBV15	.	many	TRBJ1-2	CATSGPRGYGYTF	TGTGCCACCAGCGGACCTAGGGGGTATGGCTACACCTTC